The T cell receptor (beta chain) under discussion was sequenced for a study of PD-L1 blockade in urothelial cancer. Study as a whole: Median tumor clonality was approximately 0.096, with T cell proportion less than 0.1. Findings and caveats of the study: Patients who gained durable benefit had more tumor-infiltrating T lymphocytes.

It was locally advanced or metastatic urothelial carcinoma that patients had. Unmatched junction bases numbered 14, after V lost 7 bases and J lost 6 bases. Germline V gene sequence: CDR1 LNHDA, CDR2 SQIVND (reference sequence). The CDR3 totals 16 residues. Using immunoSEQ multiplex PCR, the repertoire was profiled, and TCRdb retains in-frame clones only, with some absent. The sample lists about 35,000 clones, roughly 36% occurring once. As for this clone: Its antigen is still unknown.

The sample consisted of tumor tissue, taken before atezolizumab (anti-PD-L1) treatment. The gene calls are TRBV19 and TRBJ2-1; 8 bases align to TRBD1. The clonotype comes from a man between 60 and 75 years old with urothelial cancer. The CDR3 sequence: CASTLSGQGTGNEQFF. CDR3 coding DNA: TGTGCCAGTACTCTGTCCGGGCAGGGGACAGGCAATGAGCAGTTCTTC.